Below, 17 T cell receptor beta chains from the same sample are listed, as sequenced in a study of radiotherapy plus CTLA-4 blockade in lung cancer. This table comes from immunoSEQ multiplex PCR, and its TCRdb copy is limited to in-frame clones, with some not included. The repertoire has 95,000 to 150,000 clones, 90% of them found once; the top ten carry approximately 7.2%. Sequences were derived from peripheral blood, sampled from a patient treated with radiotherapy plus ipilimumab. The receptors were sampled from a human donor with non-small cell lung cancer that progressed on radiotherapy plus ipilimumab.

This chain connects TRBV15 to TRBJ1-5, with no clear D. This CDR3 comprises 13 residues. V shed 5 bases and J shed 3 bases, with 8 bases lying between them. Germline CDR1 LNHNV, CDR2 YYDKDF (reference sequence). The chain's CDR3 is CATSFRVNQPQHF. For the CDR3, the DNA is TGTGCCACCAGCTTTCGGGTCAATCAGCCCCAGCATTTT.

The J gene is TRBJ2-2, the V gene TRBV6-5; D perhaps matches TRBD2 (5 bases). This CDR3 has 12 residues. V lost 7 bases to trimming and J lost 6 bases, with 9 bases between them. The germline CDR1 and CDR2 sequences are MNHEY and SVGAGI. The CDR3 reads CASTDGAGELFF. As DNA, the CDR3 is TGTGCCAGCACCGACGGGGCCGGGGAGCTGTTTTTT.

The chain recombines TRBV6-5 with TRBJ2-7; 7 nucleotides line up with TRBD1. V dropped 5 bases and J dropped 11; count of bases not matched to a gene: 12. In germline, CDR1 is MNHEY, CDR2 SVGAGI. The CDR3 is 13 residues long. CDR3 region: CASSVLRQGMEYF. The CDR3 region has the DNA TGTGCCAGCAGTGTCCTCCGACAGGGAATGGAGTACTTC.

This clone was detected once. This chain joins TRBV19 and TRBJ1-5, with a weak D call TRBD1 (6 bases). Trimming shortened V by 4 bases and J by 3 bases, and 13 bases separated the two germline ends. The CDR3 covers 15 residues. The germline V gene has CDR1 LNHDA and CDR2 SQIVND (reference sequence). The CDR3 DNA reads TGTGCCAGTAGTACGACCGACAGGAACAATCAGCCCCAGCATTTT. It is translated as CASSTTDRNNQPQHF. The whole variable domain, remainder taken from reference TRBV19 and TRBJ1-5, is DGGITQSPKYLFRKEGQNVTLSCEQNLNHDAMYWYRQDPGQGLRLIYYSQIVNDFQKGDIAEGYSVSREKKESFPLTVTSAQKNPTAFYLCASSTTDRNNQPQHFGDGTRLSIL.

The genes are TRBV25-1 and TRBJ2-5, with D maybe TRBD2 (6 bases). The germline CDR1 and CDR2 sequences are MGHDK and SYGVNS. This CDR3 is 15 amino acids long. V was trimmed by 5 bases and J by 5 bases, leaving 18 bases between them. The CDR3 region has the DNA TGTGCCAGCAGTAAATCGGGGCACCGGGGGGAGACCCAGTACTTC. It specifies CASSKSGHRGETQYF.

The chain couples TRBV5-4 to TRBJ2-5; the match to TRBD2 covers 10 bases. The CDR3 extends over 16 amino acids. Germline CDR1 and CDR2: SGHNT and YYREEE (reference sequence). With 0 bases clipped from V and 5 bases from J, the junction kept 7 bases outside the gene matches. The CDR3 reads CASSLESGRAGETQYF. The CDR3 DNA reads as TGTGCCAGCAGCTTGGAAAGCGGGAGGGCCGGGGAGACCCAGTACTTC.

The rearrangement uses TRBV7-2 and TRBJ2-1; weak D call: TRBD1 (6 bases). CDR1 is SGHTA, CDR2 FQGNSA, per germline. V was trimmed by 1 base and J by 1 base, leaving 8 bases between them. The CDR3 runs 15 residues. The chain's CDR3 is CASSLEQGSYNEQFF. The CDR3 nucleotides read TGTGCCAGCAGCTTAGAACAGGGTTCCTACAATGAGCAGTTCTTC.

V usage is TRBV9 and J usage is TRBJ2-2, with 13 bases aligning to TRBD2. Germline trimming cut 4 bases from V and 5 bases from J; bases unmatched to any gene: 14. The germline V gene encodes CDR1 SGDLS and CDR2 YYNGEE. The CDR3 is 19 residues long. CDR3 nucleotide sequence: TGTGCCAGCAGCCCCCGACTAGCGGGAGGCACGCCGGAAACCGGGGAGCTGTTTTTT. Translated, it gives CASSPRLAGGTPETGELFF.

The rearrangement uses TRBV6-1 and TRBJ2-5; perhaps D is TRBD1 or TRBD2 (5 bases each). CDR1 and CDR2 (germline): MNHNS, SASEGT. V was trimmed by 10 bases and J by 3 bases, leaving 15 bases between them. The CDR3 contains 13 residues. The CDR3 loop is CATPPGAKETQYF. DNA for the CDR3: TGTGCCACCCCACCCGGGGCTAAAGAGACCCAGTACTTC.

The J gene is TRBJ1-3, the V gene TRBV20-1; unclear D gene. The CDR3 is made up of 11 amino acids. V was clipped by 5 bases and J by 0 bases, with 2 bases between them. The germline CDR1 and CDR2 sequences are DFQATT and SNEGSKA (reference sequence). In nucleotides, the CDR3 is TGCAGTGCTGCCTCTGGAAACACCATATATTTT. Translating gives CSAASGNTIYF.

The chain couples TRBV25-1 to TRBJ2-2; 12 bases map to TRBD2. Germline loops: CDR1 MGHDK, CDR2 SYGVNS. There are 16 residues in the CDR3. V was clipped by 8 bases and J by 5 bases; unmatched bases: 9. The CDR3 loop is CASPGLAGWRTGELFF. CDR3 nucleotide sequence: TGTGCCAGCCCGGGACTAGCGGGTTGGCGTACCGGGGAGCTGTTTTTT.

The chain employs TRBV4-1 and TRBJ2-1; D is unresolved. Between the trimmed V and J ends, which lost 1 base and 7 bases, there was a span of 8 bases. Germline loops: CDR1 MGHRA, CDR2 YSYEKL. This CDR3 spans 13 amino acids. As DNA, the CDR3 is TGCGCCAGCAGCCAAGCAAACAAGAATGAGCAGTTCTTC. Encoded protein: CASSQANKNEQFF.

The J gene is TRBJ2-7, the V gene TRBV6-5, with D unclear. This CDR3 is built from 15 residues. Germline CDR1 is MNHEY and CDR2 is SVGAGI. With 5 bases removed from V and 0 bases from J, the gap between germline ends came to 14 bases. CDR3 amino acids: CASSNRPPSSYEQYF. CDR3 DNA sequence: TGTGCCAGCAGTAACCGGCCCCCTTCCTCCTACGAGCAGTACTTC.

The chain couples TRBV18 to TRBJ2-7, with D hard to call. The germline V gene encodes CDR1 KGHSH and CDR2 LQKENI. V was pared by 4 bases and J by 1 base, with 11 bases between. This CDR3 is 14 amino acids long. CDR3 in amino acids: CASSLDGLSYEQYF. DNA of the CDR3: TGTGCCAGCTCACTAGACGGGCTATCCTACGAGCAGTACTTC.

The chain recombines TRBV7-8 with TRBJ2-2; TRBD2 matches 7 bases. The CDR3 spans 14 residues. Germline values: CDR1 SGHVS, CDR2 FQNEAQ. The ends lost 7 bases at V and 5 bases at J; junction bases unmatched: 7. The CDR3 here is CASMGGAGTGELFF. The CDR3 DNA is TGTGCCAGCATGGGAGGGGCTGGGACCGGGGAGCTGTTTTTT. Filled out from reference TRBV7-8 and TRBJ2-2, the complete variable domain reads GAGVSQSPRYKVAKRGQDVALRCDPISGHVSLFWYQQALGQGPEFLTYFQNEAQLDKSGLPSDRFFAERPEGSVSTLKIQRTQQEDSAVYLCASMGGAGTGELFFGEGSRLTVL.

This clone has just one count. This chain uses TRBV15 with TRBJ1-2; D remains unclear. This CDR3 contains 13 residues. Germline CDR1 reads LNHNV; CDR2 reads YYDKDF (reference sequence). V gave up 5 bases and J gave up 4 bases, with 11 bases separating them. The CDR3: CATSLSVGYGYTF. CDR3 bases: TGTGCCACCAGCCTCTCCGTAGGCTATGGCTACACCTTC.

V gene TRBV15 combines with J gene TRBJ2-3, with 12 bases matching TRBD2. V dropped 2 bases and J dropped 4; count of bases not matched to a gene: 4. Germline values: CDR1 LNHNV, CDR2 YYDKDF (reference sequence). CDR3 size: 16 residues. The CDR3 sequence is CATSRRLAGESDTQYF. DNA for the CDR3: TGTGCCACCAGCAGACGACTAGCGGGAGAATCAGATACGCAGTATTTT.